The sample holds a few counts of the clone carrying this TCR beta chain. What it recognizes is unknown. Assay version v3.0 of immunoSEQ was used, and it was run at survey level. Per sample, sequencing targeted roughly 40,000-50,000 T-cell genomes. The method was immunoSEQ multiplex PCR; TCRdb's version includes in-frame clones alone and lacks a portion of them. This table has some 11,000 clones, 65% to 85% appearing once. These data come from a study of long-term antiretroviral therapy in people with HIV. General study results and limits: All time points showed a repertoire dominated by clones expanded before ART.

Per the germline V gene, CDR1 is SEHNR and CDR2 is FQNEAQ (reference sequence). V lost 4 bases, J lost 3 bases, and 9 bases stayed unmatched. This CDR3 contains 17 residues. This receptor was identified in a man aged 35-49 years with HIV. The gene calls are TRBV7-9 and TRBJ1-5, with TRBD1 identical over 10 bases. Sequencing was performed on unsorted PBMCs, taken 3.4 years after starting antiretroviral therapy. The CDR3 nucleotides read TGTGCCAGCAGCTACAGAACGGGACAGGGGCCCAATCAGCCCCAGCATTTT. Protein sequence: CASSYRTGQGPNQPQHF.